The 30 T cell receptor beta chains in this list originate from one sample, sequenced in a study of control samples from healthy donors and cancer patients. Method: immunoSEQ multiplex PCR; TCRdb's copy keeps in-frame clones and lacks some. Here the sample spans 100,000 or so clones, around nine tenths being singletons. The specimen was blood. The receptors were gathered from a man aged 25-45 years in good health.

The V call is TRBV6-2 or TRBV6-3, the J call TRBJ2-5; 7 bases agree with TRBD2. The CDR3 runs 17 residues. Per germline, CDR1 MNHEY and CDR2 SVGEGT. Trimming took 5 bases from V and 5 from J; bases not matched to a gene: 17. DNA of the CDR3: TGTGCCAGCAGTGCAATCCCCATCTCAGCGGGAAGGGAGACCCAGTACTTC. It encodes CASSAIPISAGRETQYF.

CDR3 sequence: CASSSGSYEQYF. The CDR3 DNA reads as TGTGCCAGCAGTTCCGGGAGCTACGAGCAGTACTTC. The chain recombines TRBV11-2 with TRBJ2-7, with a possible D match to TRBD2 (6 bases). V was cut by 6 bases and J by 3 bases, with 9 bases left in between. The V gene's germline CDR1 is SGHAT and CDR2 FQNNGV. This CDR3 is 12 amino acids long.

CDR3: CASSARDTGELFF. The CDR3 nucleotides read TGCGCCAGCAGTGCGAGGGACACCGGGGAGCTGTTTTTT. The rearrangement joins TRBV10-1 to TRBJ2-2; TRBD2 might be the D (5 bases). Trimming removed 4 bases at V and 3 bases at J, with 6 bases between. This CDR3 has 13 amino acids. From germline, CDR1 is WNHNN and CDR2 SYGVQD (reference sequence).

This clone was counted between two and nine times. This chain connects TRBV6-1 to TRBJ1-1; no clear D gene. The CDR3 extends over 16 amino acids. The germline gives CDR1 MNHNS, CDR2 SASEGT. V was cut by 0 bases and J by 2 bases, with 13 bases left in between. CDR3 in DNA: TGTGCCAGCAGTGAAGCAGGAGGACGGCTAAACACTGAAGCTTTCTTT. It is translated as CASSEAGGRLNTEAFF.

V usage is TRBV2 and J usage is TRBJ1-5; 7 bases are a match to TRBD1. The CDR3 consists of 15 residues. The ends lost 4 bases at V and 3 bases at J; junction bases unmatched: 6. Germline CDR1 SNHLY, CDR2 FYNNEI. The CDR3 is CASSAGTADNQPQHF. In DNA, the CDR3 is TGTGCCAGCAGTGCCGGGACAGCCGACAATCAGCCCCAGCATTTT.

The DNA for the CDR3 is TGTGCCAGCAGCTCTAGCGGGAGGGGGGAGACCCAGTACTTC. Amino acid sequence: CASSSSGRGETQYF. V is TRBV5-6 and J is TRBJ2-5; 12 bases map to TRBD2. The germline V gene has CDR1 SGHDT and CDR2 YYEEEE. V shed 3 bases, J shed 5 bases, and the junction held 2 bases outside the gene matches. This CDR3 is built from 14 residues.

V and J are TRBV7-9 and TRBJ1-1; D might be TRBD1 (5 bases). The CDR3 sequence is 15 residues long. Germline assignment: CDR1 SEHNR and CDR2 FQNEAQ (reference sequence). V lost 8 bases and J lost 1, with 17 bases in between. The CDR3 loop reads CASDPRQKGNTEAFF. The CDR3 bases are TGTGCCAGCGACCCTAGACAGAAAGGGAACACTGAAGCTTTCTTT.

CDR3 sequence: CASSVYTEAFF. The CDR3 bases are TGTGCCAGCAGTGTATACACTGAAGCTTTCTTT. This chain joins TRBV2 and TRBJ1-1; D remains unclear. CDR3 length: 11 amino acids. Germline V gives CDR1 SNHLY, CDR2 FYNNEI. V shed 4 bases and J shed 3 bases, with 3 bases lying between them. The full variable domain, in which reference TRBV2 and TRBJ1-1 provide the parts outside the CDR3, is EPEVTQTPSHQVTQMGQEVILRCVPISNHLYFYWYRQILGQKVEFLVSFYNNEISEKSEIFDDQFSVERPDGSNFTLKIRSTKLEDSAMYFCASSVYTEAFFGQGTRLTVV.

This chain connects TRBV7-6 to TRBJ2-7; possibly TRBD2 for D (5 bases). Looked up from germline, CDR1 is SGHVS and CDR2 is FNYEAQ. V was clipped by 4 bases and J by 0 bases, with 13 bases between them. The CDR3 spans 15 residues. The CDR3: CASSSIAGGSYEQYF. The CDR3, as DNA: TGTGCCAGCAGCTCTATAGCTGGAGGCTCCTACGAGCAGTACTTC.

The chain joins TRBV12-3 or TRBV12-4 to TRBJ2-7; 7 nucleotides align to TRBD1. The CDR3 loop spans 13 amino acids. V lost 5 bases, J lost 3 bases, and 4 bases stayed unmatched. The CDR3 spells CASSLGTDYEQYF. For the CDR3, the DNA is TGTGCCAGCAGTCTCGGGACAGACTACGAGCAGTACTTC.

This chain links TRBV6-6 with TRBJ1-1, with 10 bases matching TRBD1. The CDR3 totals 13 residues. J lost 4 bases, V lost 7 bases, and 3 bases had no gene match. Per the germline V gene, CDR1 is MNHNY and CDR2 is SVGAGI (reference sequence). The CDR3 is CASTGQGGTEAFF. The CDR3, as DNA: TGTGCCAGCACCGGACAGGGGGGCACTGAAGCTTTCTTT.

The DNA for the CDR3 is TGCAGTGCTAGTGGGACGGACGGCTACGAGCAGTACTTC. Translation: CSASGTDGYEQYF. J is TRBJ2-7 and V is TRBV20-1, with D perhaps TRBD1 or TRBD2 (5 bases each). CDR1 and CDR2 from the germline V gene are DFQATT and SNEGSKA (reference sequence). Trimming stripped 3 bases from V and 3 bases from J, with 12 bases between. This CDR3 spans 13 amino acids.

The J gene is TRBJ2-5, the V gene TRBV27, with 8 bases fitting TRBD2. The germline V gene encodes CDR1 MNHEY and CDR2 SMNVEV (reference sequence). The CDR3 loop spans 14 amino acids. The V segment lost 6 bases and the J segment 4 bases; nucleotides outside the gene matches: 7. The CDR3 loop is CASRASGSRETQYF. The CDR3 bases are TGTGCCAGCAGGGCCAGCGGGAGTCGAGAGACCCAGTACTTC.

This rearrangement joins TRBV11-3 to TRBJ2-4, with D hard to call. The CDR3 has 13 amino acids. Trimming left V 4 bases short and J 5 bases short, with 9 bases between. Germline lookup yields CDR1 SGHNT and CDR2 YENEEA. DNA for the CDR3: TGTGCCAGCAGCTGGGCTAGTGAAAACATTCAGTACTTC. Translating it yields CASSWASENIQYF.

The chain carries TRBV29-1 and TRBJ2-3, with 12 bases lining up with TRBD2. V lost 3 bases, J lost 4 bases, and 8 bases stayed unmatched. Per germline, CDR1 SQVTM and CDR2 ANQGSEA. This CDR3 region has 16 residues. The CDR3 bases are TGCAGCGTTGAGCCCCTAGCGGGGGGGCCGGCAGATACGCAGTATTTT. It encodes CSVEPLAGGPADTQYF.

The chain uses TRBV19 and TRBJ2-7; tentatively, D is TRBD1 (6 bases). The CDR3 sequence is 14 residues long. V lost 5 bases and J lost 3, with 14 bases in between. The germline V gene encodes CDR1 LNHDA and CDR2 SQIVND (reference sequence). The CDR3 coding sequence is TGTGCCAGTAGTTTGACAGGTTCTTACTACGAGCAGTACTTC. Its translation: CASSLTGSYYEQYF.

This chain links TRBV7-2 with TRBJ1-3; 12 bases match TRBD1. Germline V CDR1 and CDR2: SGHTA, FQGNSA. The CDR3 has 17 amino acids. The V and J ends lost 5 bases and 2 bases, in that order; junction bases with no gene match: 7. CDR3 nucleotide sequence: TGTGCCAGCAGCCGTAGGGACAGGGGGCTAGCTGGAAACACCATATATTTT. This codes for CASSRRDRGLAGNTIYF. Full variable domain (outside the CDR3, taken from reference TRBV7-2 and TRBJ1-3): GAGVSQSPSNKVTEKGKDVELRCDPISGHTALYWYRQSLGQGLEFLIYFQGNSAPDKSGLPSDRFSAERTGGSVSTLTIQRTQQEDSAVYLCASSRRDRGLAGNTIYFGEGSWLTVV.

The CDR3 spells CASMIRRTYTDTQYF. CDR3 nucleotides: TGTGCCAGCATGATTCGCCGCACCTACACAGATACGCAGTATTTT. The gene calls are TRBV7-2 and TRBJ2-3; no reliable D call. This CDR3 region has 15 residues. Looked up from germline, CDR1 is SGHTA and CDR2 is FQGNSA. V shed 7 bases and J shed 2 bases, with 16 bases lying between them.

This clone was observed a single time. The rearrangement uses TRBV25-1 and TRBJ1-4; no clear D gene. V lost 8 bases, J lost 5 bases, and 9 bases lay in between. The CDR3 length is 12 residues. The germline gives CDR1 MGHDK, CDR2 SYGVNS. The CDR3 region is CASSWGNEKLFF. CDR3 nucleotide sequence: TGTGCCAGCTCGTGGGGAAATGAAAAACTGTTTTTT.

The CDR3 DNA sequence: TGCGCCAGCAGTCCAGGGAGTCAGCCCCAGCATTTT. Protein product: CASSPGSQPQHF. The chain combines TRBV10-2 with TRBJ1-5, with D perhaps matching TRBD1 (5 bases). Germline CDR1 is WSHSY and CDR2 is SAAADI. V lost 5 bases and J lost 6, with 8 bases in between. The CDR3 length is 12 residues.

The V and J genes are TRBV29-1 and TRBJ1-1; the D is unclear. The germline V and J ends were trimmed by 2 bases and 6 bases, with 13 bases remaining between them. Germline loops: CDR1 SQVTM, CDR2 ANQGSEA. This CDR3 is 13 amino acids long. DNA of the CDR3: TGCAGCGTTGAAATAGATATGGGGTCTGAAGCTTTCTTT. Translation: CSVEIDMGSEAFF.

The chain carries TRBV9 and TRBJ2-2; 11 nucleotides align to TRBD2. The CDR3 runs 18 residues. The ends lost 3 bases at V and 1 base at J; junction bases unmatched: 8. Germline CDR1 and CDR2: SGDLS and YYNGEE. The CDR3 DNA is TGTGCCAGCAGCGCAAAACTAGCGGGGGTTCGGAACACCGGGGAGCTGTTTTTT. Its protein product is CASSAKLAGVRNTGELFF. Looking up the rest from reference TRBV9 and TRBJ2-2 gives the full variable domain: DSGVTQTPKHLITATGQRVTLRCSPRSGDLSVYWYQQSLDQGLQFLIQYYNGEERAKGNILERFSAQQFPDLHSELNLSSLELGDSALYFCASSAKLAGVRNTGELFFGEGSRLTVL.

The chain is built from TRBV25-1 and TRBJ2-3, with 9 bases that match TRBD2. CDR3 length: 16 residues. CDR1 is MGHDK, CDR2 SYGVNS, per germline. With 2 bases clipped from V and 3 bases from J, the junction kept 6 bases outside the gene matches. CDR3 sequence: CASSERLAGLTDTQYF. In DNA form, the CDR3 reads TGTGCCAGCAGTGAAAGGCTAGCGGGACTAACAGATACGCAGTATTTT.

This clone showed up just once. The chain recombines TRBV5-1 with TRBJ1-2; no definite D call. There are 10 residues in the CDR3. The germline V gene encodes CDR1 SGHRS and CDR2 YFSETQ. Trimming removed 7 bases at V and 8 bases at J, with 9 bases between. The CDR3 protein is CASFQVGYTF. The CDR3 DNA reads as TGCGCCAGCTTCCAAGTCGGCTACACCTTC.

The chain couples TRBV28 to TRBJ2-3, with TRBD1 matching 8 bases. Looked up from germline, CDR1 is MDHEN and CDR2 is SYDVKM. The CDR3 runs to 17 residues. V dropped 0 bases and J dropped 0; count of bases not matched to a gene: 5. The CDR3 DNA is TGTGCCAGCAGTTTATGGCGGGACAGGTCTAGCACAGATACGCAGTATTTT. Amino acid sequence: CASSLWRDRSSTDTQYF.

V and J are TRBV28 and TRBJ2-7; maybe TRBD2 (5 bases). This CDR3 is 16 amino acids long. The germline V gene has CDR1 MDHEN and CDR2 SYDVKM. Trimming took 3 bases from V and 0 from J, leaving 15 bases between them. Here the CDR3 DNA reads TGTGCCAGCAGTTTGCAGACTACTACTTACTCCTACGAGCAGTACTTC. This sequence encodes CASSLQTTTYSYEQYF. Based on the CDR3 plus reference TRBV28 and TRBJ2-7, the full variable domain is DVKVTQSSRYLVKRTGEKVFLECVQDMDHENMFWYRQDPGLGLRLIYFSYDVKMKEKGDIPEGYSVSREKKERFSLILESASTNQTSMYLCASSLQTTTYSYEQYFGPGTRLTVT.

The gene calls are TRBV2 and TRBJ1-1; D possibly corresponds to TRBD1 (6 bases). Trimming left V 9 bases short and J 0 bases short, with 11 bases between. The CDR3 consists of 13 residues. In germline, CDR1 is SNHLY, CDR2 FYNNEI. CDR3 bases: TGTGCCAGTTCGGGACAATTGAACACTGAAGCTTTCTTT. Protein product: CASSGQLNTEAFF.

The chain uses TRBV19 and TRBJ2-1; D unclear. With 10 bases removed from V and 0 bases from J, the gap between germline ends came to 16 bases. CDR3 length: 15 amino acids. Germline-derived CDR1 and CDR2 are LNHDA and SQIVND (reference sequence). The chain's CDR3 is CATAFEKTSYNEQFF. For the CDR3, the DNA is TGTGCCACCGCCTTCGAAAAAACCTCCTACAATGAGCAGTTCTTC.

CDR3 region: CASSQDISGNTIYF. The CDR3, as DNA: TGTGCCAGCAGCCAAGATATCTCTGGAAACACCATATATTTT. The genes are TRBV3-1 (or the pseudogene TRBV3-2) and TRBJ1-3, with unresolved D. Looked up from germline, CDR1 is LGHDT and CDR2 is YNNKEL (reference sequence). CDR3 size: 14 residues. Trimming took off 0 bases at V and 0 bases at J, with 3 bases between the two ends.

The chain recombines TRBV5-6 with TRBJ2-5; 7 bases fit TRBD1. The CDR3 is 14 residues long. V lost 1 base, J lost 6 bases, and 6 bases stayed unmatched. Germline V gene sequence: CDR1 SGHDT, CDR2 YYEEEE. CDR3 DNA: TGTGCCAGCAGCTTGTGGCAGGGGGTAAAGACCCAGTACTTC. Amino acids: CASSLWQGVKTQYF.